The subject of this entry is one TCR beta chain. Antigen specificity is unknown. The data derive from a study of cytomegalovirus exposure and HLA in healthy donors. Per the germline V gene, CDR1 is MNHEY and CDR2 is SMNVEV (reference sequence). The V gene lost 0 bases and the J gene lost 1 base, with 8 bases spanning the gap. The CDR3 has 15 amino acids. Primers for the PCR totalled 60 Vbeta and 13 Jbeta. The assay was immunoSEQ multiplex PCR, and TCRdb's table has in-frame clones only and misses some. The sample records around 160,000 clones, nearly 80% being singletons. Whole-study results and caveats: About 90% or about 30% of the time was how often most TCR beta V segments were productive, according to an earlier analysis. In a later analysis, an Asian-associated ancestry cluster reportedly showed fewer N-insertions than the roughly 700-donor mean.

V is TRBV27 and J is TRBJ2-3; TRBD2 might be the D (5 bases). Source material: PBMCs. The clonotype comes from a man in his forties or fifties in good health and CMV-seropositive. Written as DNA, the CDR3 is TGTGCCAGCAGTTTATCGGGAGTTGGCACAGATACGCAGTATTTT. As protein: CASSLSGVGTDTQYF.